These 15 T cell receptor beta chains came from one sample sequenced in a study of blood T cells in healthy people across ages. Next came a second PCR, run for about 6 to 12 cycles, which used a sample-barcoded 5' primer along with a J-beta primer mix. TCRdb analysed the 5' RACE reads with MiXCR anew, one entry per CDR3 protein. This table holds hundreds of thousands of distinct CDR3 sequences, approximately 40% found once. Sequenced input: blood. The receptors originated from a man aged 80 or over in good health.

This clonotype was counted at least ten times. This chain connects TRBV28 to TRBJ2-3, with D tentatively TRBD2 (6 bases). This CDR3 comprises 14 residues. Germline V lookup: CDR1 MDHEN, CDR2 SYDVKM. Trimming left V 2 bases short and J 5 bases short, with 11 bases between. The CDR3 region has the DNA TGTGCCAGCAGTTTAGGGGGACTTGGAGATACGCAGTATTTT. Translating gives CASSLGGLGDTQYF. The full variable domain, in which reference TRBV28 and TRBJ2-3 provide the parts outside the CDR3, is DVKVTQSSRYLVKRTGEKVFLECVQDMDHENMFWYRQDPGLGLRLIYFSYDVKMKEKGDIPEGYSVSREKKERFSLILESASTNQTSMYLCASSLGGLGDTQYFGPGTRLTVL.

This clonotype was observed a handful of times. The chain has TRBV7-3 and TRBJ2-5; a possible D gene is TRBD1 (5 bases). This CDR3 region has 14 residues. With 6 bases removed from V and 5 bases from J, the gap between germline ends came to 16 bases. Per germline, CDR1 SGHTA and CDR2 FQGTGA. CDR3 in DNA: TGTGCCAGCAGAAAACAGGAAAAAATGGAGACCCAGTACTTC. Amino acid sequence: CASRKQEKMETQYF.

The genes are TRBV7-2 and TRBJ2-7; a weak D match, TRBD2 (5 bases). CDR1 is SGHTA, CDR2 FQGNSA, per germline. Trimming took off 5 bases at V and 5 bases at J, with 19 bases between the two ends. This CDR3 has 15 amino acids. DNA for the CDR3: TGTGCCAGCAGCCGTCTAGCTGGAGGTATACACGAGCAGTACTTC. It specifies CASSRLAGGIHEQYF. The full variable domain, its missing parts supplied by reference TRBV7-2 and TRBJ2-7, is GAGVSQSPSNKVTEKGKDVELRCDPISGHTALYWYRQSLGQGLEFLIYFQGNSAPDKSGLPSDRFSAERTGGSVSTLTIQRTQQEDSAVYLCASSRLAGGIHEQYFGPGTRLTVT.

The chain carries TRBV24-1 and TRBJ2-5; 10 positions match TRBD2. Germline loops: CDR1 KGHDR, CDR2 SFDVKD. This CDR3 has 15 residues. V lost 1 base and J lost 11; bases outside the gene matches: 9. The DNA for the CDR3 is TGTGCCACCAGTGATTTTCCGTCCGAAGCGGGAGGGCAGTACTTC. It encodes CATSDFPSEAGGQYF.

The chain employs TRBV4-1 and TRBJ2-4; the D gene is possibly TRBD1 (8 bases). Germline CDR1 reads MGHRA; CDR2 reads YSYEKL. The CDR3 consists of 19 residues. V shed 0 bases and J shed 0 bases, with 18 bases lying between them. CDR3 protein: CASSQEGGDRFVAKNIQYF. The DNA of the CDR3 is TGCGCCAGCAGCCAAGAAGGGGGGGACAGGTTCGTAGCCAAAAACATTCAGTACTTC.

This rearrangement joins TRBV27 to TRBJ1-1; TRBD1 aligns across 7 bases. Looked up from germline, CDR1 is MNHEY and CDR2 is SMNVEV (reference sequence). J gave up 4 bases and V 0 bases, and 2 bases lay outside the gene matches. The CDR3 totals 14 residues. CDR3 in amino acids: CASSLSRQGTEAFF. In DNA, the CDR3 is TGTGCCAGCAGTTTATCCCGACAGGGCACTGAAGCTTTCTTT.

This clonotype was recorded many times. This rearrangement joins TRBV29-1 to TRBJ1-1; 7 nucleotides agree with TRBD1. V lost 3 bases, J lost 4 bases, and 5 bases stayed unmatched. Germline V gene sequence: CDR1 SQVTM, CDR2 ANQGSEA. The CDR3 consists of 13 residues. The CDR3 DNA follows: TGCAGCGTTGATAGGGGGCTGGGCACTGAAGCTTTCTTT. This codes for CSVDRGLGTEAFF.

The rearrangement links TRBV7-3 to TRBJ2-1; 9 nucleotides match TRBD2. Germline V gene data show CDR1 as SGHTA and CDR2 as FQGTGA. J gave up 8 bases and V 5 bases, and 10 bases lay outside the gene matches. There are 15 residues in the CDR3. DNA for the CDR3: TGTGCCAGCAGCCCGCGTGGAGTAGCGGGAGATGAGCAGTTCTTC. It translates to CASSPRGVAGDEQFF.

The chain links TRBV7-2 to TRBJ1-5, with no clear D. The germline V and J ends were trimmed by 1 base and 0 bases, with 7 bases remaining between them. Germline V gene data show CDR1 as SGHTA and CDR2 as FQGNSA. The CDR3 totals 15 residues. CDR3 DNA sequence: TGTGCCAGCAGCTTAGAAAAGGGTAGCAATCAGCCCCAGCATTTT. This gives the protein CASSLEKGSNQPQHF.

This clonotype was counted a few times. V is TRBV29-1 and J is TRBJ1-1, with 8 bases lining up with TRBD1. Germline trimming cut 6 bases from V and 4 bases from J; bases unmatched to any gene: 4. This CDR3 is 12 amino acids long. Germline V gives CDR1 SQVTM, CDR2 ANQGSEA. CDR3 amino acids: CSVGQGITEAFF. CDR3 nucleotides: TGCAGCGTCGGACAGGGTATCACTGAAGCTTTCTTT.

This chain joins TRBV9 and TRBJ2-1; no reliable D call. From germline, CDR1 is SGDLS and CDR2 YYNGEE. The CDR3 covers 13 residues. V lost 5 bases and J lost 15, with 21 bases in between. The CDR3 sequence: CASSSGPPVPTFF. As DNA, the CDR3 is TGTGCCAGCAGTTCCGGGCCCCCGGTCCCGACGTTCTTC. Supplemented by reference TRBV9 and TRBJ2-1, the full variable domain reads DSGVTQTPKHLITATGQRVTLRCSPRSGDLSVYWYQQSLDQGLQFLIQYYNGEERAKGNILERFSAQQFPDLHSELNLSSLELGDSALYFCASSSGPPVPTFFGPGTRLTVL.

This clonotype appeared a few times. The chain is built from TRBV6-4 and TRBJ2-5, with 10 bases identical to TRBD2. V dropped 5 bases and J dropped 5; count of bases not matched to a gene: 8. Germline V lookup: CDR1 MRHNA, CDR2 SNTAGT. CDR3 length: 15 residues. The CDR3 reads CASSPLAGNRETQYF. The CDR3 DNA follows: TGTGCCAGCAGTCCACTAGCGGGAAACAGGGAGACCCAGTACTTC.

In this sample, this clonotype turned up a few times. The rearrangement links TRBV5-6 to TRBJ1-1; D may be TRBD1 (5 bases). The CDR3 length is 16 residues. V lost 0 bases and J lost 6, with 18 bases in between. Germline V gene data show CDR1 as SGHDT and CDR2 as YYEEEE. The chain's CDR3 is CASSLADRRIGAEAFF. Written as DNA, the CDR3 is TGTGCCAGCAGCTTGGCTGATCGGAGGATAGGGGCTGAAGCTTTCTTT.

As regards this clonotype: A much larger clone sits a single nucleotide away, making a read error possible. This chain connects TRBV7-9 to TRBJ2-5; the D is unclear. The CDR3 is 15 residues long. The germline CDR1 and CDR2 sequences are SEHNR and FQNEAQ (reference sequence). The CDR3 DNA follows: TGTGCCAGCAGCTCCTACTCCACGTACCAAGAGACCCGGTACTTC. It is translated as CASSSYSTYQETRYF.

The chain is built from TRBV7-2 and TRBJ1-5; tentatively, D is TRBD1 (5 bases). Trimming took 2 bases from V and 9 from J, leaving 11 bases between them. Germline V CDR1 and CDR2: SGHTA, FQGNSA. The CDR3 contains 13 residues. Here the CDR3 DNA reads TGTGCCAGCAGCTTACAGGGACGTGGGCCCCAGCATTTT. Its translation is CASSLQGRGPQHF.